Listed below are T cell receptor beta chains from one sample, sequenced in a study of identical twins. Via MiXCR, TCRdb re-called the 5' RACE reads, giving one row per CDR3 protein. The table includes about 890,000 distinct CDR3 sequences, approximately 13% detected once. The sample was also linked to a second study, of yellow fever vaccine responses in identical twins.

The sequencing input was PBMCs. These receptors all stem from a woman between 18 and 30 years old in good health. CDR3s include the opening cysteine and the closing phenylalanine or tryptophan. Fields, in order: J gene, CDR3 length, V gene, clone size, D gene, CDR3 protein, CDR3 DNA. A D gene is named only where the DNA matches it firmly. Only part of the rows carry a size: once, few, many, or a class if the clone is expanded.

TRBJ1-1	13	TRBV29-1	.	TRBD1	CSVNRGSSTEAFF	TGCAGCGTGAACAGGGGCTCCAGCACTGAAGCTTTCTTT
TRBJ2-2	15	TRBV6-1	.	TRBD1	CASSVGTGSSGELFF	TGTGCCAGCAGTGTCGGGACAGGGAGTTCTGGGGAGCTGTTTTTT
TRBJ2-7	14	TRBV2	few	.	CASSEDGQGYEQYF	TGTGCCAGCAGTGAAGATGGGCAGGGCTACGAGCAGTACTTC
TRBJ1-1	16	TRBV7-3	many	TRBD1	CASSLIGAGGVTEAFF	TGTGCCAGCAGCTTAATCGGAGCAGGGGGAGTCACTGAAGCTTTCTTT
TRBJ1-4	18	TRBV28	many	TRBD1	CASSFSLRGGGNNEKLFF	TGTGCCAGCAGTTTTTCCCTTCGAGGGGGCGGTAATAATGAAAAACTGTTTTTT
TRBJ2-1	15	TRBV10-1	few	TRBD1	CASAGQGGAYNEQFF	TGCGCCAGCGCTGGACAGGGAGGTGCCTACAATGAGCAGTTCTTC
TRBJ1-1	12	TRBV29-1	.	.	CSVESSGTEAFF	TGCAGCGTTGAATCGTCGGGCACTGAAGCTTTCTTT
TRBJ2-1	15	TRBV20-1	.	TRBD2	CSARDVAGGTNEQFF	TGCAGTGCTAGAGATGTAGCGGGGGGCACCAATGAGCAGTTCTTC
TRBJ1-2	13	TRBV28	many	.	CAGGKLTNYGYTF	TGTGCTGGAGGGAAACTGACTAACTATGGCTACACCTTC
TRBJ2-5	15	TRBV11-2	many	.	CASSLDGEFQETQYF	TGTGCCAGCAGCTTAGACGGGGAGTTCCAAGAGACCCAGTACTTC
TRBJ2-1	13	TRBV19	few	.	CACKWGPRGEQFF	TGTGCCTGCAAGTGGGGCCCGCGGGGTGAGCAGTTCTTC
TRBJ2-1	15	TRBV5-5	few	.	CASSFRVSTYNEQFF	TGTGCCAGCAGCTTCAGGGTATCCACCTACAATGAGCAGTTCTTC
TRBJ2-3	18	TRBV11-1	.	TRBD2	CASSSLGLAGVRTDTQYF	TGTGCCAGCAGCTCCCTGGGACTAGCGGGAGTCCGCACAGATACGCAGTATTTT
TRBJ2-3	15	TRBV11-2	few	.	CASSLLAFSTDTQYF	TGTGCCAGCAGCTTACTAGCGTTTAGCACAGATACGCAGTATTTT
TRBJ2-1	15	TRBV12-3/TRBV12-4	few	TRBD1	CASSLGRGRNNEQFF	TGTGCCAGCAGTTTAGGCAGGGGGCGGAACAATGAGCAGTTCTTC
TRBJ2-1	13	TRBV3-1	many	.	CASSQGSGHEQFF	TGTGCCAGCAGCCAAGGGTCAGGCCATGAGCAGTTCTTC
TRBJ2-2	14	TRBV2	.	TRBD1	CARNRGHDTGELFF	TGTGCCAGGAACAGGGGGCATGACACCGGGGAGCTGTTTTTT
TRBJ1-2	13	TRBV4-1	.	.	CASSQESWNGYTF	TGCGCCAGCAGCCAAGAGTCGTGGAATGGCTACACCTTC
TRBJ2-5	15	TRBV6-1	.	TRBD1	CASSQGQGVKETQYF	TGTGCCAGCAGTCAAGGACAGGGGGTAAAAGAGACCCAGTACTTC
TRBJ2-1	14	TRBV12-3/TRBV12-4	.	TRBD1	CASTYRGSANEQFF	TGTGCCAGCACCTACAGGGGTTCCGCGAATGAGCAGTTCTTC
TRBJ2-3	12	TRBV10-3	few	TRBD2	CASTSGTDTQYF	TGTGCCAGCACTAGCGGCACAGATACGCAGTATTTT
TRBJ2-3	14	TRBV5-6	few	TRBD2	CASSWLAGSDTQYF	TGTGCCAGCAGCTGGCTAGCGGGCTCAGATACGCAGTATTTT
TRBJ2-1	17	TRBV4-1	many	TRBD1	CASSQDPVGTGSNEQFF	TGCGCCAGCAGCCAAGATCCTGTGGGGACAGGGTCTAATGAGCAGTTCTTC
TRBJ2-5	16	TRBV20-1	once	.	CCARTLLRSGQETQYF	TGCTGTGCTAGAACTTTGTTGAGGAGCGGTCAAGAGACCCAGTACTTC
TRBJ2-1	14	TRBV6-1	many	.	CASSSDGVVNEQFF	TGTGCCAGCAGCAGCGACGGGGTAGTCAATGAGCAGTTCTTC
TRBJ1-4	13	TRBV20-1	many	.	CSARGATNEKLFF	TGCAGTGCGAGGGGCGCAACTAATGAAAAACTGTTTTTT
TRBJ2-2	15	TRBV27	few	.	CASSPIGTKNGELFF	TGTGCCAGCAGTCCCATTGGGACCAAGAACGGGGAGCTGTTTTTT
TRBJ2-2	15	TRBV6-5	few	TRBD1	CASSNRQGGTGELFF	TGTGCCAGCAGTAATCGACAGGGGGGTACCGGGGAGCTGTTTTTT
TRBJ2-1	16	TRBV5-8	few	TRBD1	CASSFPQGKPYNEQFF	TGTGCCAGCAGCTTCCCACAGGGGAAACCCTACAATGAGCAGTTCTTC
TRBJ2-7	15	TRBV12-3/TRBV12-4	.	.	CASSLRPWVGYEQYF	TGTGCCAGCAGTTTGAGGCCTTGGGTGGGCTACGAGCAGTACTTC
TRBJ2-2	15	TRBV20-1	.	.	CSAPGGGGPTGELFF	TGCAGTGCTCCCGGAGGCGGGGGCCCCACCGGGGAGCTGTTTTTT
TRBJ2-2	18	TRBV11-2	few	.	CASSLVFGGVPYTGELFF	TGTGCCAGCAGCTTAGTTTTCGGGGGCGTTCCATACACCGGGGAGCTGTTTTTT
TRBJ2-3	16	TRBV7-9	few	TRBD2	CASRGWSEREPDTQYF	TGTGCCAGCAGAGGTTGGAGTGAGCGGGAGCCAGATACGCAGTATTTT
TRBJ1-2	13	TRBV12-3/TRBV12-4	few	.	CASSRRARNGYTF	TGTGCCAGCAGCCGCCGGGCCCGGAATGGCTACACCTTC
TRBJ2-1	16	TRBV10-1	few	.	CASSESLVPPYNEQFF	TGCGCCAGCAGTGAGTCTCTAGTACCACCTTACAATGAGCAGTTCTTC
TRBJ2-2	15	TRBV5-1	many	TRBD1	CASSLGTGGTGELFF	TGTGCCAGCAGTTTAGGGACAGGGGGGACCGGGGAGCTGTTTTTT
TRBJ1-6	16	TRBV7-9	.	.	CASSLAIRGGNSPLHF	TGTGCCAGCAGCTTAGCGATCAGGGGAGGCAATTCACCCCTCCACTTT
TRBJ2-1	16	TRBV15	few	.	CATSREGSSVSNEQFF	TGTGCCACCAGCAGAGAAGGGTCTAGCGTTTCCAATGAGCAGTTCTTC
TRBJ2-5	14	TRBV2	.	TRBD1	CASSSQQGAETQYF	TGTGCCAGCAGTTCCCAACAGGGGGCGGAGACCCAGTACTTC
TRBJ2-3	15	TRBV25-1	few	.	CASSEMGASTDTQYF	TGTGCCAGCAGTGAAATGGGGGCTAGCACAGATACGCAGTATTTT
TRBJ2-7	13	TRBV18	few	TRBD2	CASSPPGLVEQYF	TGTGCCAGCTCACCCCCGGGACTAGTGGAGCAGTACTTC
TRBJ2-7	17	TRBV27	few	TRBD1	CASSLPPGGQGAREQYF	TGTGCCAGCAGTTTACCCCCGGGGGGACAGGGGGCGCGCGAGCAGTACTTC
TRBJ2-7	15	TRBV5-1	many	.	CASSLAPIFDYEQYF	TGCGCCAGCAGCTTGGCCCCGATATTTGACTACGAGCAGTACTTC